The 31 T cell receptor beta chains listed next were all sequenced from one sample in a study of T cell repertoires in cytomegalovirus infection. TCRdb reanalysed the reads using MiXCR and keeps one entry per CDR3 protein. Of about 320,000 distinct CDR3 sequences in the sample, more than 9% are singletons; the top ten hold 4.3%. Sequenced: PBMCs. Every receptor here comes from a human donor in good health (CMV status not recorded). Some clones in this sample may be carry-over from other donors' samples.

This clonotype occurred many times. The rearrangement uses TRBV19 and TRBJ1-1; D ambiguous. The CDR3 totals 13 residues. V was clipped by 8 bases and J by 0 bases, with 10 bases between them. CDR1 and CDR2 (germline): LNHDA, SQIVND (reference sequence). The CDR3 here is CASGSPMNTEAFF. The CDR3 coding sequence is TGTGCCAGTGGGTCCCCCATGAACACTGAAGCTTTCTTT.

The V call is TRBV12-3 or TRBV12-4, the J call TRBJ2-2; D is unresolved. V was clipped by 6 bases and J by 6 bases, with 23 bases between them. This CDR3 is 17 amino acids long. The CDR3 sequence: CASSSISGWIGAGELFF. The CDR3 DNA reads TGTGCCAGCAGCTCTATTTCCGGATGGATAGGAGCCGGGGAGCTGTTTTTT.

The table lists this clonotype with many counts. The CDR3 nucleotides are TGTGCCAGCAGTCTAGGATCGGGCCTGAACACTGAAGCTTTCTTT. It codes for CASSLGSGLNTEAFF. The rearrangement uses TRBV7-6 and TRBJ1-1; no clear D gene. CDR3 size: 15 residues. Germline values: CDR1 SGHVS, CDR2 FNYEAQ. V lost 6 bases, J lost 0 bases, and 14 bases lay in between.

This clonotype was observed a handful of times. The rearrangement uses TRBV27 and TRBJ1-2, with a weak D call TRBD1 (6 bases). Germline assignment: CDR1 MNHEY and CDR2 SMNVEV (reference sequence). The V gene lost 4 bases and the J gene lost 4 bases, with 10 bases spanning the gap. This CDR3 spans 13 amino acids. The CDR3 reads CASSYDRIYGYTF. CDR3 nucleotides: TGTGCCAGCAGTTACGACAGGATCTATGGCTACACCTTC.

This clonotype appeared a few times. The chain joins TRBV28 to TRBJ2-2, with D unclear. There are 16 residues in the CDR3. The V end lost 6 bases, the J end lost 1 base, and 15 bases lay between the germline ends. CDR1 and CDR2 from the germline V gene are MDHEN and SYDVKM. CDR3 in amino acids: CASRPDGLMNTGELFF. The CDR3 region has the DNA TGTGCCAGCAGACCGGACGGGCTTATGAACACCGGGGAGCTGTTTTTT.

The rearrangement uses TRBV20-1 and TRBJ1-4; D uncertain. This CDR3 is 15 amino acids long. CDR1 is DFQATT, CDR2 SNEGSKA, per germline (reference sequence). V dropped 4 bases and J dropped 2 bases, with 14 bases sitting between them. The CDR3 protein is CSAKGPVTTNEKLFF. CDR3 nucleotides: TGCAGTGCTAAAGGGCCCGTTACCACTAATGAAAAACTGTTTTTT.

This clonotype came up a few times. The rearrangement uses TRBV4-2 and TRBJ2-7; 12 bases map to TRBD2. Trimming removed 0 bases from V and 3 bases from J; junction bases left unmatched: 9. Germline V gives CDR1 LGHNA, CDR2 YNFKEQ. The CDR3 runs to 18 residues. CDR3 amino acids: CASSQDLAGGGMDYEQYF. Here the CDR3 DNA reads TGTGCCAGCAGCCAAGATCTAGCGGGAGGGGGTATGGACTACGAGCAGTACTTC.

The CDR3 loop is CASSYSMVSGKYEQYF. The CDR3 coding sequence is TGTGCCAGCAGTTACTCGATGGTTAGCGGGAAATACGAGCAGTACTTC. This rearrangement joins TRBV6-2 or TRBV6-3 to TRBJ2-7, with 8 bases aligning to TRBD2. Trimming removed 0 bases from V and 4 bases from J; junction bases left unmatched: 8. In germline, CDR1 is MNHEY, CDR2 SVGEGT. This CDR3 comprises 16 residues.

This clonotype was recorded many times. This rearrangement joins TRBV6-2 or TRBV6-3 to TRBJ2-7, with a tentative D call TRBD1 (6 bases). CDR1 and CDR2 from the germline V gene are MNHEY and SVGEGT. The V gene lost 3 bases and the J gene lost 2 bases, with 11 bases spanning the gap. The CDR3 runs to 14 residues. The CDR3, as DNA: TGTGCCAGCAGTTATTCCACAGGGCCCTACGAGCAGTACTTC. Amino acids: CASSYSTGPYEQYF.

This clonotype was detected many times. The CDR3 nucleotides read TGTGCCAGCAGCGGGGAAGGGGGGTTTGAAAAACTGTTTTTT. Encoded protein: CASSGEGGFEKLFF. The chain combines TRBV9 with TRBJ1-4, with D maybe TRBD1 (6 bases). Germline-derived CDR1 and CDR2 are SGDLS and YYNGEE. Trimming removed 3 bases at V and 7 bases at J, with 13 bases between. This CDR3 is 14 amino acids long. The full variable domain, with the rest looked up from reference TRBV9 and TRBJ1-4, is DSGVTQTPKHLITATGQRVTLRCSPRSGDLSVYWYQQSLDQGLQFLIQYYNGEERAKGNILERFSAQQFPDLHSELNLSSLELGDSALYFCASSGEGGFEKLFFGSGTQLSVL.

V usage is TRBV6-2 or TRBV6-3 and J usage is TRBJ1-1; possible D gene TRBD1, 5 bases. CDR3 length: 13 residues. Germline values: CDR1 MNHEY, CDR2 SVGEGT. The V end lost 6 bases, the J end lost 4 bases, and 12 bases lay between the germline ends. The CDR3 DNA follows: TGTGCCAGCAGCCGAAGACAGCGCACTGAAGCTTTCTTT. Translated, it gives CASSRRQRTEAFF.

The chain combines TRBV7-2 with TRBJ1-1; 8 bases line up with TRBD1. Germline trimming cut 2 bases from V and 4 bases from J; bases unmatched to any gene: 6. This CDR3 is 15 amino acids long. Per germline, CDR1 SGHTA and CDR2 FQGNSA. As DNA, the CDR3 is TGTGCCAGCAGCTTACAGGGGGCTGGTGTCACTGAAGCTTTCTTT. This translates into CASSLQGAGVTEAFF.

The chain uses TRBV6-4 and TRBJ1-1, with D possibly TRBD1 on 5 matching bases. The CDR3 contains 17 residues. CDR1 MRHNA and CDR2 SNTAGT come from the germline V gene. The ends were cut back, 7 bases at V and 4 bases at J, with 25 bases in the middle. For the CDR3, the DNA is TGTGCCAGCAATCCCTCTCCCATCAGGGTAAGGGGCACTGAAGCTTTCTTT. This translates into CASNPSPIRVRGTEAFF.

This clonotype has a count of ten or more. The CDR3 protein is CASSVPREASYEQYF. The CDR3 DNA sequence: TGTGCCAGCAGCGTCCCCCGGGAGGCCTCCTACGAGCAGTACTTC. The chain links TRBV28 to TRBJ2-7, with 7 bases that match TRBD2. V lost 6 bases, J lost 0 bases, and 8 bases stayed unmatched. CDR3 length: 15 residues. Germline V gene lookup returns CDR1 MDHEN and CDR2 SYDVKM. The full variable domain, completed using reference TRBV28 and TRBJ2-7, is DVKVTQSSRYLVKRTGEKVFLECVQDMDHENMFWYRQDPGLGLRLIYFSYDVKMKEKGDIPEGYSVSREKKERFSLILESASTNQTSMYLCASSVPREASYEQYFGPGTRLTVT.

As DNA, the CDR3 is TGTGCCAGCAGCTCCAGCAAAACAACAGGGCTTTGGGAGACCCAGTACTTC. It specifies CASSSSKTTGLWETQYF. V usage is TRBV7-4 and J usage is TRBJ2-5, with D possibly being TRBD1 (6 bases). The length of the CDR3 is 17 residues. Trimming removed 4 bases at V and 5 bases at J, with 23 bases between. Looked up from germline, CDR1 is SGHVT and CDR2 is SQSDAQ.

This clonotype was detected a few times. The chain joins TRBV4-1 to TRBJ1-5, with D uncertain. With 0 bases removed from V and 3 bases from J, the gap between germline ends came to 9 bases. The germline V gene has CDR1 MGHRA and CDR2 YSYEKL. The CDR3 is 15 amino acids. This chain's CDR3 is CASSQEWAYNQPQHF. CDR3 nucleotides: TGCGCCAGCAGCCAAGAGTGGGCCTACAATCAGCCCCAGCATTTT.

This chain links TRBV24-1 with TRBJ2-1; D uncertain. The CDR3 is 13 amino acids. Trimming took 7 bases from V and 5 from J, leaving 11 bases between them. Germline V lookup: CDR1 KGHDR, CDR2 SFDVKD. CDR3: CATSPRWDNEQFF. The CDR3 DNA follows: TGTGCCACCAGCCCGAGGTGGGACAATGAGCAGTTCTTC.

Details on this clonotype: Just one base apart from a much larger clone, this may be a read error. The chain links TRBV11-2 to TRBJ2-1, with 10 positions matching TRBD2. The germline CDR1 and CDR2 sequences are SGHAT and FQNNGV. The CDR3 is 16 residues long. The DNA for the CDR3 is TGTTCCAGCAGGGACCTAGCGGGGGCCCTTTGGAATGAGCAGTTCTTC. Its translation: CSSRDLAGALWNEQFF.

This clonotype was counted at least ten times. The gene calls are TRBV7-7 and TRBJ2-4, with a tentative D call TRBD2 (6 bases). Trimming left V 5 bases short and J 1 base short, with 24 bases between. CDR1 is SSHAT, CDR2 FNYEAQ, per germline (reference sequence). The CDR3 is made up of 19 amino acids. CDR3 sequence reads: CASSRGDQPGLGAKNIQYF. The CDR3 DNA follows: TGTGCCAGCAGCCGCGGGGACCAGCCGGGCCTGGGGGCCAAAAACATTCAGTACTTC.

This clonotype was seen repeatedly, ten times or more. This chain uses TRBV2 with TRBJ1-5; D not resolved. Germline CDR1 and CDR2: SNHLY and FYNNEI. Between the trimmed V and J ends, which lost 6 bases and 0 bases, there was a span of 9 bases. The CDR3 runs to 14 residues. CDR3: CASRRETSNQPQHF. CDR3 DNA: TGTGCCAGCAGAAGGGAGACTAGCAATCAGCCCCAGCATTTT. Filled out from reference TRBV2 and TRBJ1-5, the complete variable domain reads EPEVTQTPSHQVTQMGQEVILRCVPISNHLYFYWYRQILGQKVEFLVSFYNNEISEKSEIFDDQFSVERPDGSNFTLKIRSTKLEDSAMYFCASRRETSNQPQHFGDGTRLSIL.

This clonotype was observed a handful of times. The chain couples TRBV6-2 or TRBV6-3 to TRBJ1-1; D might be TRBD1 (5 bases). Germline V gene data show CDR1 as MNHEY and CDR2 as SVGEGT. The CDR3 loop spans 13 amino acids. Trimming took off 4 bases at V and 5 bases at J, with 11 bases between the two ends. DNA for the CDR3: TGTGCCAGCAGTTTCCGGGACGTTACTGAAGCTTTCTTT. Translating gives CASSFRDVTEAFF.

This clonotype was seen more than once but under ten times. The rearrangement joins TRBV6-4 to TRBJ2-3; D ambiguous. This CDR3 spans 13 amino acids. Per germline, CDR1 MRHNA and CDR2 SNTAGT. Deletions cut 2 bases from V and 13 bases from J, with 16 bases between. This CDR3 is CASSDGGSSVKYF. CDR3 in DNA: TGTGCCAGCAGTGACGGCGGCTCGTCCGTGAAGTATTTT.

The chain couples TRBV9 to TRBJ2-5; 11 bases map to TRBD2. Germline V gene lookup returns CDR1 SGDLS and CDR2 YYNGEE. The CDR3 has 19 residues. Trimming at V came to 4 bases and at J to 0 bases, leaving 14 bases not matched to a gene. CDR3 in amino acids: CASSHPAGRLAGNQETQYF. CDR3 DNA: TGTGCCAGCAGCCACCCCGCCGGGCGACTAGCGGGGAACCAAGAGACCCAGTACTTC.

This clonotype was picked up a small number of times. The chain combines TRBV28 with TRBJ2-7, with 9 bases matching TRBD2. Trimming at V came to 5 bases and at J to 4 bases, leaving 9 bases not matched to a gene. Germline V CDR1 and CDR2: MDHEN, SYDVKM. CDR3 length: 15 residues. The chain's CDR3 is CASSPRGLANYEQYF. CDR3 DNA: TGTGCCAGCAGTCCTCGGGGACTAGCAAATTACGAGCAGTACTTC.

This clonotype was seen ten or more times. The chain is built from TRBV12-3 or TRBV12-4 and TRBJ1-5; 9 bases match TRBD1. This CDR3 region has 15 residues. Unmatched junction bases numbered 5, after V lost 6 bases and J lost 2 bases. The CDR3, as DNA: TGTGCCAGCAGCCTGACAGGGGGAGGCAATCAGCCCCAGCATTTT. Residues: CASSLTGGGNQPQHF.

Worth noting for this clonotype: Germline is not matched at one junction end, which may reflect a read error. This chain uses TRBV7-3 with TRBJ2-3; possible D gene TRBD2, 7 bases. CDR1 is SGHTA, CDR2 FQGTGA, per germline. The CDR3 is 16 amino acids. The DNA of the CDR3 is TGTGCCAGCAGCCCCGGACTAGTTGGGGGCACAGATGCGCAGTATTTT. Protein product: CASSPGLVGGTDAQYF.

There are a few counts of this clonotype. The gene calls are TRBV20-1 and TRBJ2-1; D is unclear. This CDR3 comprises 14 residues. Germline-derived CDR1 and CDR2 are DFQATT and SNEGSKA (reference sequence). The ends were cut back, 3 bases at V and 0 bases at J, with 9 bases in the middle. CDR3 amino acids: CSASKLSSYNEQFF. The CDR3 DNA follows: TGCAGTGCTAGTAAGCTAAGCTCCTACAATGAGCAGTTCTTC.

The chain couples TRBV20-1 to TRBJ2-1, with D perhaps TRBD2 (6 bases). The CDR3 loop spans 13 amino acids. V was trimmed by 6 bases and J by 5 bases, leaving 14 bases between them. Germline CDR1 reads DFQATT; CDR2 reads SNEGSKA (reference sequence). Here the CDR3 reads CSATGTWHNEQFF. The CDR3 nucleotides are TGCAGTGCAACCGGGACTTGGCACAATGAGCAGTTCTTC.

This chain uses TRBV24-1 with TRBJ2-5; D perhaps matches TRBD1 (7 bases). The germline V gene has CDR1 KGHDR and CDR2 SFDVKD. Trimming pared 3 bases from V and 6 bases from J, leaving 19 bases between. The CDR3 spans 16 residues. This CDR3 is CATSDPEGAYSKTQYF. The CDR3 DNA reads TGTGCCACCAGTGATCCGGAGGGGGCCTACTCCAAGACCCAGTACTTC.

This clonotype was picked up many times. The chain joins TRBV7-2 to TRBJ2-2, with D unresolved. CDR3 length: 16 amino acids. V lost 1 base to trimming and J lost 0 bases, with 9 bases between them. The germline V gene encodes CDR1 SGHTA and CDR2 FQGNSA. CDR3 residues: CASSLGPVTNTGELFF. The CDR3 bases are TGTGCCAGCAGCTTAGGTCCGGTTACGAACACCGGGGAGCTGTTTTTT. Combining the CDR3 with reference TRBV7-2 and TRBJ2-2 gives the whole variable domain GAGVSQSPSNKVTEKGKDVELRCDPISGHTALYWYRQSLGQGLEFLIYFQGNSAPDKSGLPSDRFSAERTGGSVSTLTIQRTQQEDSAVYLCASSLGPVTNTGELFFGEGSRLTVL.

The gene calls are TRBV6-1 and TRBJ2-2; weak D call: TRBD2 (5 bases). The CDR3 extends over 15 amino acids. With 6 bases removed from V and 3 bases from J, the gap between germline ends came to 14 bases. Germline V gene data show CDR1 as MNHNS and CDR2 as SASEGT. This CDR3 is CASSPRRADTGELFF. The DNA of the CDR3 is TGTGCCAGCAGCCCCCGGCGAGCGGACACCGGGGAGCTGTTTTTT.